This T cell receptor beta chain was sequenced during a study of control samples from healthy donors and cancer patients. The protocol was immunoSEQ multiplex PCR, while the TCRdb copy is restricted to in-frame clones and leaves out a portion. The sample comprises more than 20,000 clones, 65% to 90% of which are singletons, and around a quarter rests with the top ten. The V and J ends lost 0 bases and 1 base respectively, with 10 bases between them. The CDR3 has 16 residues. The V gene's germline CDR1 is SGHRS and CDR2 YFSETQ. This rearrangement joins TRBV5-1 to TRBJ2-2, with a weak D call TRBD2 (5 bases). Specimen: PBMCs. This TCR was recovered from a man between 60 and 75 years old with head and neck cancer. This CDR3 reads CASSLARSVNTGELFF. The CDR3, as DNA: TGCGCCAGCAGCTTGGCCCGTAGCGTGAACACCGGGGAGCTGTTTTTT.